These 2 T cell receptor beta chains were sequenced from one sample in a study of OX40 agonist ivuxolimab in advanced cancers. Some clones are missing from TCRdb's copy, which holds only in-frame ones; the method was immunoSEQ multiplex PCR. The sample includes approximately 87,000 clones, more than 90% of them seen just once. This specimen consisted of CD4+ or CD8+ T cells sorted from blood, obtained in a trial of the OX40 agonist ivuxolimab. These receptors all stem from an adult with an advanced solid tumor such as melanoma, head and neck, liver or kidney cancer.

The gene calls are TRBV6-5 and TRBJ1-1; D unresolved. Germline CDR1 and CDR2: MNHEY and SVGAGI. Between the trimmed V and J ends, which lost 2 bases and 0 bases, there was a span of 4 bases. The CDR3 covers 13 residues. CDR3 sequence (DNA): TGTGCCAGCAGTTACCGGGTGAACACTGAAGCTTTCTTT. Protein sequence: CASSYRVNTEAFF.

V is TRBV7-8 and J is TRBJ2-7; no clear D. The CDR3 runs to 14 residues. CDR1 and CDR2 (germline): SGHVS, FQNEAQ. Deletions cut 3 bases from V and 1 base from J, with 10 bases between. The CDR3 region is CASSFGRPSYEQYF. The CDR3 DNA follows: TGTGCCAGCAGCTTCGGCAGGCCGTCCTACGAGCAGTACTTC.